The rows below give T cell receptor beta chains drawn from one sample of a study of CD8+ T cells in alopecia areata. TCRdb's table, derived via immunoSEQ multiplex PCR, lists solely in-frame clones and lacks some. The sample lists 110,000 or so clones, over 60% seen once, with approximately 2.8% in the top ten. Sequenced input: CD4+ T cells sorted from blood. The receptors shown here come from a human donor in good health. The conserved cysteine and the conserved F or W are not part of the CDR3 here. Each record gives: V gene, D gene, J gene, CDR3 protein. A D gene is named only where the DNA matches it firmly.

>TRBV30|.|TRBJ2-3
AWSRMITDTQY
>TRBV6-1|.|TRBJ2-5
ASSGTDQETQY
>TRBV5-1|.|TRBJ1-2
ASSPMGQNGYT
>TRBV7-9|TRBD1|TRBJ2-5
AGGTGQETQY
>TRBV5-1|.|TRBJ1-1
ASSSLVDSATEAF
>TRBV7-9|.|TRBJ2-7
ASSLGQPRGYEQY
>TRBV15|.|TRBJ1-2
ATSRAENYGYT
>TRBV5-1|.|TRBJ1-1
ASSSGEPTEAF
>TRBV5-1|.|TRBJ1-1
ASSFALSGEAF
>TRBV5-6|TRBD1|TRBJ1-2
ASSLVETGEIGYT
>TRBV5-1|.|TRBJ1-4
ASSSGSEKLF
>TRBV29-1|.|TRBJ1-5
SASRGSNQPQH
>TRBV4-1|TRBD1|TRBJ2-7
ASSQVARGRPDEQY
>TRBV30|.|TRBJ1-1
AWTYRGEAF
>TRBV5-1|.|TRBJ1-2
ASSPAAVNYGYT
>TRBV28|.|TRBJ1-5
ASSFDRHSNQPQH
>TRBV5-6|TRBD2|TRBJ2-7
ASSLGAAGTYEQY
>TRBV11-3|.|TRBJ1-1
ASSQDANTEAF
>TRBV6-6|.|TRBJ1-1
ASRLRPLNTEAF
>TRBV5-4|.|TRBJ2-1
ASSPPSTVEQF
>TRBV30|.|TRBJ1-6
AWSKETPNSPLH
>TRBV29-1|.|TRBJ2-1
SVQGMNEQF
>TRBV5-6|.|TRBJ2-7
ASSYPLGGGSYEQY
>TRBV2|TRBD2|TRBJ2-1
ASSEVAGGRNEQF
>TRBV13|.|TRBJ2-7
ASSLGHNFREQY
>TRBV4-2|.|TRBJ1-1
ASSQVGGNTEAF
>TRBV5-1|TRBD1|TRBJ1-2
ASRDRASPYYGYT
>TRBV15|.|TRBJ1-2
ATSRGRAGGYT
>TRBV2|TRBD1|TRBJ1-5
ASSRGQGPQPQH
>TRBV14|.|TRBJ1-4
ASSLTGARKLF
>TRBV7-8|.|TRBJ1-6
ASSFGSSPLH
>TRBV7-2|.|TRBJ1-2
ASSLPHAGALEYT
>TRBV4-1|TRBD1|TRBJ2-7
ASRHSGTGNYEQY
>TRBV4-2|.|TRBJ2-5
ASSQGGGGRVETQY
>TRBV10-3|TRBD1|TRBJ1-3
ATDDRGRSGNTIY
>TRBV7-9|.|TRBJ1-1
ASLGSTVLTEAF
>TRBV29-1|.|TRBJ2-3
SAGTENTQY
>TRBV30|.|TRBJ2-7
AWINFGVSSYEQY
>TRBV6-5|.|TRBJ1-4
ASSYSWGRKLF
>TRBV5-1|.|TRBJ1-1
ASSLGWGSTEAF
>TRBV20-1|.|TRBJ2-5
SAWTKETQY
>TRBV18|.|TRBJ2-3
ASSPFRAQGDTQY
>TRBV11-2|.|TRBJ2-3
ASSLAADRRDTQY